The clone carrying this T cell receptor (beta chain) occurred many times. The antigen remains unidentified. The sample is drawn from a study of T cell repertoires in cytomegalovirus infection. For the study at large: Matching HLA type and CMV infection were both indicated by public TCR beta signatures.

J was trimmed by 2 bases and V by 0 bases; bases with no gene match: 4. The germline gives CDR1 MGHRA, CDR2 YSYEKL. The CDR3 has 15 residues. Study-level results: HLA-C-restricted CMV clonotypes gave the most frequent clonotype in two of eight donors. Carriers of CMV and the relevant HLA type were discriminated by public TCR beta frequency.

MiXCR, run by TCRdb on the reads, gives a single entry per CDR3 protein. The data hold about 530,000 distinct CDR3 sequences, with 26% observed a single time. Material for sequencing was PBMCs. The source of this sequence is a human donor in good health (CMV status not recorded). Some clones in this sample may be carry-over from other donors' samples. The chain joins TRBV4-1 to TRBJ2-7, with 7 positions matching TRBD2. CDR3 DNA: TGCGCCAGCAGCCAAGAACCCGCGGGAGCCTACGAGCAGTACGTC. Protein: CASSQEPAGAYEQYV.